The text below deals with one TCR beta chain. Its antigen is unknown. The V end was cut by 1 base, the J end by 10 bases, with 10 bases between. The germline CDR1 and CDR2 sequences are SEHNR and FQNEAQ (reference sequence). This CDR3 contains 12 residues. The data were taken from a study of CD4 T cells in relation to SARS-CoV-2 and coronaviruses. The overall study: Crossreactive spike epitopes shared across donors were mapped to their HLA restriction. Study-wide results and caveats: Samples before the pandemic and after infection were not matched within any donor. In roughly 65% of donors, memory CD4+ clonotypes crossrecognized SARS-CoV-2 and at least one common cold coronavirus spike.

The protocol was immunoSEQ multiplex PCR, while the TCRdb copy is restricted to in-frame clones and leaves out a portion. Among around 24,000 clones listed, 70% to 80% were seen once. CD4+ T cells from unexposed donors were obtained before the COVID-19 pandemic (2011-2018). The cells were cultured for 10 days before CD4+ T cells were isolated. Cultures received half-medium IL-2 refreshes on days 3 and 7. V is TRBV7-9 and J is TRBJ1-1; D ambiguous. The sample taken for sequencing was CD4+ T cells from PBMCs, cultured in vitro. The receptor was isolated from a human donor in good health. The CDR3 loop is CASSLEEGVAFF. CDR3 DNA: TGTGCCAGCAGCTTAGAGGAGGGAGTAGCTTTCTTT.